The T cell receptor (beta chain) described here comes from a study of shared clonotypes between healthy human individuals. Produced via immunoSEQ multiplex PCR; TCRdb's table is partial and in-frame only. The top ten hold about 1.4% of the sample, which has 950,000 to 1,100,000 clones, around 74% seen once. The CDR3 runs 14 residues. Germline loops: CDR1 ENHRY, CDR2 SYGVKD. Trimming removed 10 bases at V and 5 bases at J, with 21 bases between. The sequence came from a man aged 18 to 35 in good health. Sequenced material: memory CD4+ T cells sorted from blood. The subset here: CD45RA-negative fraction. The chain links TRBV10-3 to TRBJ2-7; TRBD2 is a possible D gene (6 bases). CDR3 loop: CATQRRDPNDEQYF. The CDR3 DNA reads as TGTGCCACCCAGAGGCGGGACCCTAATGACGAGCAGTACTTC.